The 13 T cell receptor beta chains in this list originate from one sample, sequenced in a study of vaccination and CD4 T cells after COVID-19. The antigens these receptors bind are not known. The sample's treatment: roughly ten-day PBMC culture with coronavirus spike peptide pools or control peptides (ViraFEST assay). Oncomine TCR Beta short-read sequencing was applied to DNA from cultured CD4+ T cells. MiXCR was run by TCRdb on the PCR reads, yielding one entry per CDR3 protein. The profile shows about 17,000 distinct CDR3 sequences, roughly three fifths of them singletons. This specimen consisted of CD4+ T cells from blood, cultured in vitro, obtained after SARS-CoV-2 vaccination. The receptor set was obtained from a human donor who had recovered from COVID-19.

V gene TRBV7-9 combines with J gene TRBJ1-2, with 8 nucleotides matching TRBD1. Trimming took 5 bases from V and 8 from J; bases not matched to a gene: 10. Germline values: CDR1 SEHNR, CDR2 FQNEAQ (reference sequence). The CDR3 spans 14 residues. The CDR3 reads CASSREQGVNGYTF. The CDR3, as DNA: TGTGCCAGCAGCCGTGAACAGGGGGTAAACGGCTACACCTTC. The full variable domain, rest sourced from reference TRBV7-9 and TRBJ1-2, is DTGVSQNPRHKITKRGQNVTFRCDPISEHNRLYWYRQTLGQGPEFLTYFQNEAQLEKSRLLSDRFSAERPKGSFSTLEIQRTEQGDSAMYLCASSREQGVNGYTFGSGTRLTVV.

CDR3: CASSQTGGDTYGYTF. CDR3 DNA sequence: TGCGCCAGCAGCCAGACAGGGGGCGATACCTATGGCTACACCTTC. The V call is TRBV4-3, the J call TRBJ1-2; 10 bases are a match to TRBD1. This CDR3 is 15 amino acids long. V was pared by 3 bases and J by 4 bases, with 5 bases of the junction left unmatched. The germline V gene has CDR1 LGHNA and CDR2 YSLEER.

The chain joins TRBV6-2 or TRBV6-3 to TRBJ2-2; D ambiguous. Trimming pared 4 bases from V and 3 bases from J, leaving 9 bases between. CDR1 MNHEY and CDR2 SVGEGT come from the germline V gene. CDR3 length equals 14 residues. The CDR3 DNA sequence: TGTGCCAGCAGTTGGAGTTCGGACACCGGGGAGCTGTTTTTT. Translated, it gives CASSWSSDTGELFF.

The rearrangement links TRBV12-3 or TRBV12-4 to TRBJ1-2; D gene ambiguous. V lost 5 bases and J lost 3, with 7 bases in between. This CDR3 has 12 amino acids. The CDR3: CASSQVDYGYTF. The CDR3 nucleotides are TGTGCCAGCAGTCAAGTAGACTATGGCTACACCTTC.

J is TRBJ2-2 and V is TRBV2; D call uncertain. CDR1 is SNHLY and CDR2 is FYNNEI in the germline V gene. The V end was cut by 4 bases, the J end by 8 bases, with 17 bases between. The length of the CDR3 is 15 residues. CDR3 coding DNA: TGTGCCAGCAGTGTTGTTCAGCCCAGATCTGGGGAGCTGTTTTTT. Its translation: CASSVVQPRSGELFF.

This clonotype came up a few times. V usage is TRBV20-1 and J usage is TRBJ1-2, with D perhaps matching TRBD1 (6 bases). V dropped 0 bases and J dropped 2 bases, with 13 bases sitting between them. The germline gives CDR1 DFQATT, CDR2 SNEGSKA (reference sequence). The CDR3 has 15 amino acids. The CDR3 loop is CSARDNNRVNYGYTF. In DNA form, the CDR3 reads TGCAGTGCTAGAGATAATAACAGGGTGAACTATGGCTACACCTTC.

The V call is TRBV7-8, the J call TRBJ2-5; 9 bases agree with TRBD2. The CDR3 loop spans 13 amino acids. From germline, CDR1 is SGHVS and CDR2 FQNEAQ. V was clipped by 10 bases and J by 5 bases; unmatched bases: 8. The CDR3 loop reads CATSTSGRETQYF. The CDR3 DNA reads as TGTGCCACCTCGACTAGCGGTCGGGAGACCCAGTACTTC. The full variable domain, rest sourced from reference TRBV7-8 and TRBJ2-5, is GAGVSQSPRYKVAKRGQDVALRCDPISGHVSLFWYQQALGQGPEFLTYFQNEAQLDKSGLPSDRFFAERPEGSVSTLKIQRTQQEDSAVYLCATSTSGRETQYFGPGTRLLVL.

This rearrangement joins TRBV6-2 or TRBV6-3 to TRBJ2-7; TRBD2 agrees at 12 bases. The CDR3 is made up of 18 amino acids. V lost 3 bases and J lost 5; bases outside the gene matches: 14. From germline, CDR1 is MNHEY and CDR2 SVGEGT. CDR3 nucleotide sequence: TGTGCCAGCAGTTATCTACCGCTTACTAGCGGGGGGAGGGACGAGCAGTACTTC. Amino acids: CASSYLPLTSGGRDEQYF.

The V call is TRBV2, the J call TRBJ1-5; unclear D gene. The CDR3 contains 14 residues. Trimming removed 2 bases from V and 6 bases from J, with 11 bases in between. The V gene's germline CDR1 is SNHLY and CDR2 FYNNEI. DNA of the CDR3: TGTGCCAGCAGTGAACGTCGGGTAGGTCAGCCCCAGCATTTT. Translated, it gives CASSERRVGQPQHF.

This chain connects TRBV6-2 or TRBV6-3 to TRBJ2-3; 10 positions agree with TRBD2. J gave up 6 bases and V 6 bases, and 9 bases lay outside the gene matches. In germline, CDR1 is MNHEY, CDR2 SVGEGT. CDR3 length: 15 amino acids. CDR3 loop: CASSPRLAGGDTQYF. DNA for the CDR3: TGTGCCAGCAGCCCGAGACTAGCGGGCGGGGATACGCAGTATTTT.

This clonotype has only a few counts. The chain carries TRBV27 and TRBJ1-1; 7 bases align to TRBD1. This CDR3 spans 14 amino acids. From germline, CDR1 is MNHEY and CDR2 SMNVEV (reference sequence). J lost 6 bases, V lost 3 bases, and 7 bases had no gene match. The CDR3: CASSFGLGGAEAFF. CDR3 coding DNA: TGTGCCAGCAGTTTTGGTCTAGGGGGCGCTGAAGCTTTCTTT.

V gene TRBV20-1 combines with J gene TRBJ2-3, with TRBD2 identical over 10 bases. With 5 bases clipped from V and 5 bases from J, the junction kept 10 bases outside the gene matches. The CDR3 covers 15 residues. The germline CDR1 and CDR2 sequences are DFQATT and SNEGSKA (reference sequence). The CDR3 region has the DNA TGCAGTGCTGCTAGCGGGGGCCCTATGGAAGATACGCAGTATTTT. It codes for CSAASGGPMEDTQYF.

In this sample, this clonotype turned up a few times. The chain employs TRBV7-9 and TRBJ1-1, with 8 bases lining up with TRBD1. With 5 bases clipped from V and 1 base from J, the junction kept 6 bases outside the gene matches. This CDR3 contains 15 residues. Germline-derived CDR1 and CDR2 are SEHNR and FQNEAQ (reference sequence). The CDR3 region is CASSLQGAGNTEAFF. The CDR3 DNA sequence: TGTGCCAGCAGCCTTCAGGGGGCCGGGAACACTGAAGCTTTCTTT.